The 13 T cell receptor beta chains presented below share a single source sample, sequenced in a study of T cells in Graves' hyperthyroidism and ophthalmopathy. Amplified TCR beta CDR3 regions derived from RNA transcripts. The study used the HTBI primer set for a first-round RT-PCR of the TCR CDR3. MiXCR was run by TCRdb on the multiplex PCR reads, yielding one entry per CDR3 protein. The sample records 95,000 to 110,000 distinct CDR3 sequences, about 15% being singletons. The specimen was blood. The source of these receptors is a woman aged 50 to 65 with Graves' hyperthyroidism.

The rearrangement joins TRBV29-1 to TRBJ1-5, with 9 bases lining up with TRBD1. The V segment lost 6 bases and the J segment 4 bases; nucleotides outside the gene matches: 4. Per germline, CDR1 SQVTM and CDR2 ANQGSEA. This CDR3 comprises 13 residues. The CDR3 protein is CSVAGTGNQPQHF. CDR3 nucleotides: TGCAGCGTCGCCGGGACAGGGAATCAGCCCCAGCATTTT. Variable domain in full (rest from reference TRBV29-1 and TRBJ1-5): SAVISQKPSRDICQRGTSLTIQCQVDSQVTMMFWYRQQPGQSLTLIATANQGSEATYESGFVIDKFPISRPNLTFSTLTVSNMSPEDSSIYLCSVAGTGNQPQHFGDGTRLSIL.

This clonotype was picked up many times. This chain links TRBV2 with TRBJ2-3; D ambiguous. Trimming cost V 1 base and J 3 bases, with 5 bases left between them. This CDR3 is built from 13 residues. CDR1 and CDR2 (germline): SNHLY, FYNNEI. The CDR3 nucleotides are TGTGCCAGCAGTGAAGTACAGACAGATACGCAGTATTTT. Encoded protein: CASSEVQTDTQYF.

This clonotype was picked up many times. As DNA, the CDR3 is TGTGCCAGCAGCCTGGAGCCGTACAGGCGAAACACCATATATTTT. It specifies CASSLEPYRRNTIYF. The rearrangement links TRBV5-5 to TRBJ1-3; perhaps TRBD1 as D (5 bases). This CDR3 has 15 amino acids. Germline V gene lookup returns CDR1 SGHKS and CDR2 YYEKEE (reference sequence). Trimming took 4 bases from V and 5 from J, leaving 16 bases between them.

This clonotype was seen at least ten times. This chain uses TRBV5-8 with TRBJ2-2; possibly TRBD1 for D (6 bases). The V end was cut by 4 bases, the J end by 4 bases, with 17 bases between. This CDR3 comprises 16 residues. Germline assignment: CDR1 SGHTS and CDR2 YDEGEE. The CDR3 sequence is CASSAGPQGGTGELFF. The CDR3 bases are TGTGCCAGCAGCGCCGGACCACAGGGTGGCACCGGGGAGCTGTTTTTT.

In regard to this clonotype: The conserved final phenylalanine or tryptophan is absent from the CDR3, which likely points to a read error. CDR3 nucleotide sequence: TGTGCCAGCAGCTTAGCGTTTGACTACAATGAGCAGTTCTGC. It specifies CASSLAFDYNEQFC. The chain joins TRBV7-9 to TRBJ2-1; D remains unclear. V was clipped by 0 bases and J by 3 bases, with 6 bases between them. The CDR3 consists of 14 residues. CDR1 and CDR2 (germline): SEHNR, FQNEAQ (reference sequence).

A word on this clonotype: Sequence at one end of the junction differs from germline and may be a read error. The chain uses TRBV20-1 and TRBJ2-1; 10 nucleotides agree with TRBD2. The CDR3 covers 11 residues. The germline V gene encodes CDR1 DFQATT and CDR2 SNEGSKA (reference sequence). The CDR3 reads CNASGGNEQFF. In DNA form, the CDR3 reads TGCAATGCTAGCGGGGGAAATGAGCAGTTCTTC.

The chain has TRBV14 and TRBJ1-2; possible D gene TRBD1, 5 bases. This CDR3 spans 15 amino acids. Germline CDR1 reads SGHDN; CDR2 reads FVKESK. V was shortened by 0 bases and J by 4 bases, with 12 bases between the two germline ends. CDR3 DNA: TGTGCCAGCAGCCAAGACGGGGAGGGGAGCTATGGCTACACCTTC. This sequence encodes CASSQDGEGSYGYTF.

This clonotype has ten or more counts. The J gene is TRBJ2-1, the V gene TRBV29-1; a weak D match, TRBD1 (5 bases). This CDR3 contains 12 residues. V was pared by 3 bases and J by 8 bases, with 11 bases between. Looked up from germline, CDR1 is SQVTM and CDR2 is ANQGSEA. Written as DNA, the CDR3 is TGCAGCGTTGACTTACAGGCCGATGAGCAGTTCTTC. Amino acids: CSVDLQADEQFF.

This clonotype occurred a few times. The chain is built from TRBV24-1 and TRBJ2-1; 8 nucleotides align to TRBD1. Germline V gives CDR1 KGHDR, CDR2 SFDVKD. The CDR3 extends over 13 amino acids. V shed 4 bases, J shed 15 bases, and the junction held 10 bases outside the gene matches. The CDR3 nucleotides read TGTGCCACCAGTGACTCGGACAGGGAACTGCGGTTCTTC. Encoded protein: CATSDSDRELRFF.

The V call is TRBV2, the J call TRBJ1-1, with D tentatively TRBD1 (6 bases). Trimming cost V 7 bases and J 0 bases, with 15 bases left between them. Germline loops: CDR1 SNHLY, CDR2 FYNNEI. There are 15 residues in the CDR3. DNA of the CDR3: TGTGCCAGCATCCGACAGGATCTCATGAACACTGAAGCTTTCTTT. It is translated as CASIRQDLMNTEAFF. The complete variable domain, with remaining parts taken from reference TRBV2 and TRBJ1-1, reads EPEVTQTPSHQVTQMGQEVILRCVPISNHLYFYWYRQILGQKVEFLVSFYNNEISEKSEIFDDQFSVERPDGSNFTLKIRSTKLEDSAMYFCASIRQDLMNTEAFFGQGTRLTVV.

The table lists this clonotype with many counts. The rearrangement links TRBV28 to TRBJ1-3, with D perhaps TRBD1 (5 bases). Trimming took off 2 bases at V and 3 bases at J, with 8 bases between the two ends. Germline V lookup: CDR1 MDHEN, CDR2 SYDVKM. The CDR3 consists of 14 residues. The CDR3 spells CASSLSRVGNTIYF. The CDR3, as DNA: TGTGCCAGCAGTTTAAGCAGGGTTGGAAACACCATATATTTT.

This clonotype was counted ten times or more. The V gene is TRBV7-9, the J gene TRBJ2-7; D may be TRBD1 or TRBD2 (5 bases each). V was shortened by 5 bases and J by 1 base, with 9 bases between the two germline ends. The germline CDR1 and CDR2 sequences are SEHNR and FQNEAQ (reference sequence). This CDR3 comprises 13 residues. The CDR3: CASSRGVSYEQYF. DNA of the CDR3: TGTGCCAGCAGCCGAGGGGTGTCCTACGAGCAGTACTTC. The full variable domain, completed using reference TRBV7-9 and TRBJ2-7, is DTGVSQNPRHKITKRGQNVTFRCDPISEHNRLYWYRQTLGQGPEFLTYFQNEAQLEKSRLLSDRFSAERPKGSFSTLEIQRTEQGDSAMYLCASSRGVSYEQYFGPGTRLTVT.

V gene TRBV5-5 combines with J gene TRBJ2-7; TRBD2 agrees at 10 bases. The CDR3 length is 19 residues. Germline lookup yields CDR1 SGHKS and CDR2 YYEKEE (reference sequence). V shed 0 bases, J shed 3 bases, and the junction held 15 bases outside the gene matches. CDR3 sequence (DNA): TGTGCCAGCAGCTTGGAACATCTAGCTAGCGGGAGATTCGGCTACGAGCAGTACTTC. Encoded protein: CASSLEHLASGRFGYEQYF. Complete variable domain (other parts from reference TRBV5-5 and TRBJ2-7): DAGVTQSPTHLIKTRGQQVTLRCSPISGHKSVSWYQQVLGQGPQFIFQYYEKEERGRGNFPDRFSARQFPNYSSELNVNALLLGDSALYLCASSLEHLASGRFGYEQYFGPGTRLTVT.